The T cell receptor delta chain under discussion was sequenced for a study of gamma-delta chains in newborns, infants, children. TCRdb re-processed the reads via CATT. This sample carries about 9,000 delta-chain clones, 3% to 4% of them seen once, and the ten largest clones take about a sixth. This clone was detected a few times. It may be a read error: a sequence one base away is much more abundant. This sample also contains other DNA sequences that code for the same CDR3. This TCR came from a child who was a newborn, infant or young child, either healthy, febrile or measles-vaccinated (not recorded which). The specimen sequenced was blood.

The CDR3 protein is CACDRWGIRTDKLIF. The CDR3, as DNA: TGTGCCTGCGACAGGTGGGGGATACGCACCGATAAACTCATCTTT. This chain uses TRDV2 with TRDJ1, with TRDD3 matching 11 bases. CDR3 length: 15 amino acids. Germline V gene lookup returns CDR1 GEAIGNYY and CDR2 EKD.